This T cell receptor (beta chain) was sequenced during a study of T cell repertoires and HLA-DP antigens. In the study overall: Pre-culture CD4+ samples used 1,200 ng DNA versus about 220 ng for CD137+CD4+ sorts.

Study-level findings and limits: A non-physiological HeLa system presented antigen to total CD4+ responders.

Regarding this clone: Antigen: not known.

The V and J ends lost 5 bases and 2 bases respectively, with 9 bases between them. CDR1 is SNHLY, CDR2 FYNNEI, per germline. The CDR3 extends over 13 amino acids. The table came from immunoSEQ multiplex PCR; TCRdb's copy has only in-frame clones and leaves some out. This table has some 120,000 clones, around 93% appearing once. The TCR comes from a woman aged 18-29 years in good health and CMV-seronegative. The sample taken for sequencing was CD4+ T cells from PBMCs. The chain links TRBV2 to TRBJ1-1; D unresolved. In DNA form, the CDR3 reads TGTGCCAGCAGTCCGTCGGGAAACACTGAAGCTTTCTTT. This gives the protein CASSPSGNTEAFF. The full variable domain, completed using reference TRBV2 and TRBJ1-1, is EPEVTQTPSHQVTQMGQEVILRCVPISNHLYFYWYRQILGQKVEFLVSFYNNEISEKSEIFDDQFSVERPDGSNFTLKIRSTKLEDSAMYFCASSPSGNTEAFFGQGTRLTVV.